These T cell receptor beta chains were read from a single sample in a study of tissue T cells after allogeneic stem cell transplantation. Sequencing used immunoSEQ multiplex PCR; TCRdb keeps in-frame clones, though not all of them. The sample contains 35,000 to 50,000 clones, 92% of which appear only once. Sequenced here: blood, sampled before transplantation. These receptors were collected from a woman aged 40-70 years who later had graft-versus-host disease after an allogeneic stem cell transplant. Each CDR3 is given with its conserved first and last residue. Fields, in order: J gene, clone size, D gene, V gene, CDR3 protein, CDR3 DNA. A D gene is named only where the DNA matches it firmly. Clone size is shown for a subset of rows, as once, few, many or a class of expanded clone.

j_gene: TRBJ1-1
abundance: -
d_gene: -
v_gene: TRBV10-3
CDR3aa: CAIRGGGMDTEAFF
CDR3nt: TGTGCCATCAGGGGGGGAGGTATGGACACTGAAGCTTTCTTT

j_gene: TRBJ1-1
abundance: once
d_gene: TRBD1
v_gene: TRBV2
CDR3aa: CASRIRGVGTEAFF
CDR3nt: TGTGCCAGCAGAATCAGGGGGGTAGGCACTGAAGCTTTCTTT

j_gene: TRBJ1-1
abundance: -
d_gene: -
v_gene: TRBV25-1
CDR3aa: CASSEITEAFF
CDR3nt: TGTGCCAGCAGTGAGATCACTGAAGCTTTCTTT

j_gene: TRBJ2-5
abundance: once
d_gene: TRBD2
v_gene: TRBV27
CDR3aa: CASSPGLAGLETQYF
CDR3nt: TGTGCCAGCAGCCCCGGACTAGCGGGATTGGAGACCCAGTACTTC

j_gene: TRBJ1-1
abundance: once
d_gene: -
v_gene: TRBV30
CDR3aa: CAWSSIMNTEAFF
CDR3nt: TGTGCCTGGAGTTCTATTATGAACACTGAAGCTTTCTTT

j_gene: TRBJ2-7
abundance: -
d_gene: TRBD1
v_gene: TRBV10-1
CDR3aa: CASSSTGAPYEQYF
CDR3nt: TGCGCCAGCAGTTCCACAGGGGCCCCCTACGAGCAGTACTTC

j_gene: TRBJ2-1
abundance: -
d_gene: -
v_gene: TRBV24-1
CDR3aa: CATSLGSEYNEQFF
CDR3nt: TGTGCCACCAGTTTAGGGTCGGAGTATAATGAGCAGTTCTTC

j_gene: TRBJ1-2
abundance: -
d_gene: -
v_gene: TRBV11-2
CDR3aa: CASSPDLNYGYTF
CDR3nt: TGTGCCAGCAGCCCGGACTTAAACTATGGCTACACCTTC

j_gene: TRBJ2-1
abundance: -
d_gene: -
v_gene: TRBV30
CDR3aa: CAWGPGLPYNEQFF
CDR3nt: TGTGCCTGGGGACCGGGACTGCCTTACAATGAGCAGTTCTTC

j_gene: TRBJ2-3
abundance: -
d_gene: -
v_gene: TRBV7-9
CDR3aa: CASSLAGEATQYF
CDR3nt: TGTGCCAGCAGCTTAGCAGGGGAGGCTACGCAGTATTTT

j_gene: TRBJ2-7
abundance: -
d_gene: -
v_gene: TRBV9
CDR3aa: CASSVGSSANYEQYF
CDR3nt: TGTGCCAGCAGCGTAGGGAGTAGCGCCAACTACGAGCAGTACTTC

j_gene: TRBJ2-1
abundance: -
d_gene: TRBD2
v_gene: TRBV5-4
CDR3aa: CASSLIAGGPRFNEQFF
CDR3nt: TGTGCCAGCAGCTTAATAGCGGGAGGGCCAAGATTCAATGAGCAGTTCTTC

j_gene: TRBJ2-2
abundance: few
d_gene: -
v_gene: TRBV14
CDR3aa: CASSQGLLNTGELFF
CDR3nt: TGTGCCAGCAGCCAAGGGCTCCTGAACACCGGGGAGCTGTTTTTT

j_gene: TRBJ1-2
abundance: -
d_gene: -
v_gene: TRBV12-3/TRBV12-4
CDR3aa: CASSFFGTGYTF
CDR3nt: TGTGCCAGCAGTTTTTTTGGTACCGGCTACACCTTC

j_gene: TRBJ2-1
abundance: -
d_gene: -
v_gene: TRBV6-2/TRBV6-3
CDR3aa: CASSQIYRDSANEQFF
CDR3nt: TGTGCCAGCAGCCAAATCTACCGGGACTCCGCAAATGAGCAGTTCTTC

j_gene: TRBJ2-7
abundance: once
d_gene: TRBD1
v_gene: TRBV5-1
CDR3aa: CASSLQGAGYEQYF
CDR3nt: TGCGCCAGCAGCTTGCAGGGGGCGGGATACGAGCAGTACTTC

j_gene: TRBJ2-4
abundance: -
d_gene: -
v_gene: TRBV3-1/TRBV3-2
CDR3aa: CASSQGSEGPVAKNIQYF
CDR3nt: TGTGCCAGCAGCCAGGGGAGTGAGGGTCCTGTAGCCAAAAACATTCAGTACTTC

j_gene: TRBJ1-1
abundance: -
d_gene: TRBD1
v_gene: TRBV10-3
CDR3aa: CAISEQGGTEAFF
CDR3nt: TGTGCCATCAGTGAGCAGGGGGGAACTGAAGCTTTCTTT

j_gene: TRBJ2-3
abundance: -
d_gene: -
v_gene: TRBV6-4
CDR3aa: CASSDLGAFNTQVNKSDNTDTQYF
CDR3nt: TGTGCCAGCAGTGACTTGGGGGCCTTCAACACCCAAGTAAACAAATCTGATAACACAGATACGCAGTATTTT

j_gene: TRBJ1-5
abundance: -
d_gene: -
v_gene: TRBV6-2/TRBV6-3
CDR3aa: CASSYTSRSNQPQHF
CDR3nt: TGTGCCAGCAGTTATACCAGCCGCAGCAATCAGCCCCAGCATTTT

j_gene: TRBJ1-3
abundance: -
d_gene: -
v_gene: TRBV2
CDR3aa: CASKHPATNTIYF
CDR3nt: TGTGCCAGCAAACATCCCGCTACAAACACCATATATTTT

j_gene: TRBJ1-5
abundance: -
d_gene: TRBD1
v_gene: TRBV5-5
CDR3aa: CASSVRTGRDQPQHF
CDR3nt: TGTGCCAGCAGCGTGAGGACAGGGCGCGATCAGCCCCAGCATTTT

j_gene: TRBJ2-3
abundance: -
d_gene: -
v_gene: TRBV9
CDR3aa: CASSPRGGNPTDTQYF
CDR3nt: TGTGCCAGCAGCCCCCGTGGCGGGAACCCCACAGATACGCAGTATTTT

j_gene: TRBJ2-3
abundance: -
d_gene: -
v_gene: TRBV12-3/TRBV12-4
CDR3aa: CASSPGSADTQYF
CDR3nt: TGTGCCAGCAGCCCGGGAAGCGCAGATACGCAGTATTTT

j_gene: TRBJ2-7
abundance: -
d_gene: -
v_gene: TRBV28
CDR3aa: CASSLWRAQQYF
CDR3nt: TGTGCCAGCAGTTTATGGAGGGCCCAGCAGTACTTC

j_gene: TRBJ2-5
abundance: -
d_gene: -
v_gene: TRBV2
CDR3aa: CASQSQETQYF
CDR3nt: TGTGCCAGCCAGTCCCAAGAGACCCAGTACTTC

j_gene: TRBJ1-1
abundance: -
d_gene: TRBD1
v_gene: TRBV19
CDR3aa: CASRPGTGGRNTEAFF
CDR3nt: TGTGCCAGTAGACCCGGGACAGGGGGCCGGAACACTGAAGCTTTCTTT

j_gene: TRBJ1-5
abundance: -
d_gene: -
v_gene: TRBV30
CDR3aa: CAWSVPGLRSNQPQHF
CDR3nt: TGTGCCTGGAGTGTACCTGGTTTGAGGAGCAATCAGCCCCAGCATTTT

j_gene: TRBJ2-5
abundance: -
d_gene: -
v_gene: TRBV27
CDR3aa: CASSHDRAPSAETQYF
CDR3nt: TGTGCCAGCAGCCACGACCGGGCCCCTAGCGCGGAGACCCAGTACTTC

j_gene: TRBJ2-1
abundance: -
d_gene: TRBD2
v_gene: TRBV3-1/TRBV3-2
CDR3aa: CASSPSGRAGEQFF
CDR3nt: TGTGCCAGCAGCCCGAGCGGGAGGGCCGGTGAGCAGTTCTTC

j_gene: TRBJ1-4
abundance: -
d_gene: TRBD1
v_gene: TRBV6-6
CDR3aa: CASRLQGGNEKLFF
CDR3nt: TGTGCCAGCAGGTTACAGGGGGGGAATGAAAAACTGTTTTTT

j_gene: TRBJ1-6
abundance: -
d_gene: -
v_gene: TRBV4-1
CDR3aa: CASSHDGSYNSPLHF
CDR3nt: TGCGCCAGCAGCCATGATGGGAGCTATAATTCACCCCTCCACTTT

j_gene: TRBJ1-5
abundance: few
d_gene: -
v_gene: TRBV4-2
CDR3aa: CASSQERINQPQHF
CDR3nt: TGTGCCAGCAGCCAAGAACGAATCAATCAGCCCCAGCATTTT

j_gene: TRBJ2-7
abundance: -
d_gene: -
v_gene: TRBV19
CDR3aa: CASSMGTGSYEQYF
CDR3nt: TGTGCCAGTAGTATGGGCACTGGATCCTACGAGCAGTACTTC

j_gene: TRBJ1-2
abundance: -
d_gene: TRBD1
v_gene: TRBV28
CDR3aa: CASSLGGQGVAGYTF
CDR3nt: TGTGCCAGCAGCCTTGGGGGACAGGGAGTAGCTGGCTACACCTTC

j_gene: TRBJ2-1
abundance: -
d_gene: TRBD2
v_gene: TRBV10-2
CDR3aa: CASSESTSGNEQFF
CDR3nt: TGCGCCAGCAGTGAGTCGACTAGCGGCAATGAGCAGTTCTTC